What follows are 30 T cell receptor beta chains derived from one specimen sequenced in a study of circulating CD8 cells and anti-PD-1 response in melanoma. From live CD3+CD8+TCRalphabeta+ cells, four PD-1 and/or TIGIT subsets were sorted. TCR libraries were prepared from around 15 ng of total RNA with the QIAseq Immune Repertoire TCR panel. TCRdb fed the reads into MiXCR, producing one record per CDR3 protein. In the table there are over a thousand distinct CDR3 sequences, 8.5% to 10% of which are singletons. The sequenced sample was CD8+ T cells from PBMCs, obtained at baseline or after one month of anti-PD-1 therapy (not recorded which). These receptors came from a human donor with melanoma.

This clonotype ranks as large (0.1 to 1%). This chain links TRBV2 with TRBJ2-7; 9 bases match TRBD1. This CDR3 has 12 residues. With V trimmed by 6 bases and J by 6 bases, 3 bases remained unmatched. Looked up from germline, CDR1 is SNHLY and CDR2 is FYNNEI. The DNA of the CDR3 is TGTGCCAGCAGGGGACAGGGTTTCGAGCAGTACTTC. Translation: CASRGQGFEQYF.

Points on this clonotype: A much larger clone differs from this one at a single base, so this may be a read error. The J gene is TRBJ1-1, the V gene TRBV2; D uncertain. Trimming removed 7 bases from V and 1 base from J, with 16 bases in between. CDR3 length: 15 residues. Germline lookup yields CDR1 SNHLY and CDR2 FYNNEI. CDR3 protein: CASTRSTEKNTEAFF. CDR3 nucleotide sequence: TGTGCCAGCACCCGATCGACTGAAAAGAACACTGAAGCTTTCTTT.

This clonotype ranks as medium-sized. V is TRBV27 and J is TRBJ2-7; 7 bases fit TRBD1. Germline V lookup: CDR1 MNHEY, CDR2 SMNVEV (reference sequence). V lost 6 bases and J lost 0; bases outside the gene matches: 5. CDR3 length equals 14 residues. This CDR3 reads CASSPGQYSYEQYF. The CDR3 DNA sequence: TGTGCCAGCAGCCCGGGACAGTACTCCTACGAGCAGTACTTC.

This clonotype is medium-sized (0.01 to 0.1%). The CDR3 DNA follows: TGTGCCAGCAGCTTAAGTTCCTGGGGAACTGGGACAGATACGCAGTATTTT. Its protein is CASSLSSWGTGTDTQYF. The chain employs TRBV7-6 and TRBJ2-3; D is unclear. The length of the CDR3 is 17 residues. The germline V and J ends were trimmed by 2 bases and 3 bases, with 18 bases remaining between them. The germline V gene encodes CDR1 SGHVS and CDR2 FNYEAQ.

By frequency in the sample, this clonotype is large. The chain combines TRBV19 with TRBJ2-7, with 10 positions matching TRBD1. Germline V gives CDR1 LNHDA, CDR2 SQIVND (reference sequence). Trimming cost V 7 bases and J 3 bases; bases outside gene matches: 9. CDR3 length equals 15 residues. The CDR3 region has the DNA TGTGCCAGTACTCCGGGACAGGGGATCCTCTACGAGCAGTACTTC. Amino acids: CASTPGQGILYEQYF.

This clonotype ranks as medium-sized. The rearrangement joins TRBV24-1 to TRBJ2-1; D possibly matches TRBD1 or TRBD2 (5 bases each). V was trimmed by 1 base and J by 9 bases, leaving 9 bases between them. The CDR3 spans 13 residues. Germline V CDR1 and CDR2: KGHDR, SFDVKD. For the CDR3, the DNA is TGTGCCACCAGTGATTTCAAGGGGACTGAGCAGTTCTTC. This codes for CATSDFKGTEQFF.

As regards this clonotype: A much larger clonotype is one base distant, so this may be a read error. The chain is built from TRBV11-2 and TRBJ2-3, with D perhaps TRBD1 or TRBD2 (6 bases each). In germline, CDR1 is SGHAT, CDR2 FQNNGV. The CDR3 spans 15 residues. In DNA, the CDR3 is TGTGCCAGCGGCTTAACGGGGGCCGTGACAGATACGCAGTATTTT. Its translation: CASGLTGAVTDTQYF.

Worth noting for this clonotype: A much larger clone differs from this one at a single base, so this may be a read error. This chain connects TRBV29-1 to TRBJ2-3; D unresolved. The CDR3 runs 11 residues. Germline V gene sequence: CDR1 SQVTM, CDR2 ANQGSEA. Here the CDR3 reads CCINQAFTQYF. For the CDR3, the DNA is TGCTGCATCAACCAAGCTTTTACGCAGTATTTT.

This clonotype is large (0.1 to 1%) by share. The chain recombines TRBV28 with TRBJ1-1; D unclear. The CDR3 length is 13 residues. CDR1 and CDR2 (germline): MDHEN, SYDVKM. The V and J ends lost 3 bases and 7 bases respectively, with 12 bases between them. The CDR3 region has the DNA TGTGCCAGCAGTTTTGGGAACCCTGGTGAAGCTTTCTTT. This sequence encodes CASSFGNPGEAFF. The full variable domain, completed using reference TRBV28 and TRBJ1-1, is DVKVTQSSRYLVKRTGEKVFLECVQDMDHENMFWYRQDPGLGLRLIYFSYDVKMKEKGDIPEGYSVSREKKERFSLILESASTNQTSMYLCASSFGNPGEAFFGQGTRLTVV.

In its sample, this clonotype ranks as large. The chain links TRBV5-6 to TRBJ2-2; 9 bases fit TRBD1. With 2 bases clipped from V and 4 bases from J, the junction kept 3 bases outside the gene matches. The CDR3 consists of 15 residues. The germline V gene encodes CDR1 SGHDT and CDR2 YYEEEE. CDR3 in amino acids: CASSFGTGSTGELFF. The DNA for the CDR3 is TGTGCCAGCAGCTTCGGGACAGGGTCCACCGGGGAGCTGTTTTTT.

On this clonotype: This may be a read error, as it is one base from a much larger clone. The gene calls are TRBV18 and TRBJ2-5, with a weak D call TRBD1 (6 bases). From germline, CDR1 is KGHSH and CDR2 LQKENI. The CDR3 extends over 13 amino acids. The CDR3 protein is CAGSPWGLETQYF. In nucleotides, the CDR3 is TGTGCCGGCTCACCGTGGGGGCTGGAGACCCAGTACTTC.

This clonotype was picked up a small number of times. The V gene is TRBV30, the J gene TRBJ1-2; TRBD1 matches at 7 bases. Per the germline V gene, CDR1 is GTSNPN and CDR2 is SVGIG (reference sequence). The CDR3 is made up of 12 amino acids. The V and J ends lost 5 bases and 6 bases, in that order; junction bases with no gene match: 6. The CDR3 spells CAWDEGAHGYTF. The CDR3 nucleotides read TGTGCCTGGGACGAGGGGGCCCATGGCTACACCTTC.

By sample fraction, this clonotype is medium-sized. The CDR3 nucleotides read TGTGCCAGCAGTTCAACCTGCTACACCTTC. It is translated as CASSSTCYTF. The V gene is TRBV27, the J gene TRBJ1-2; D is uncertain. The CDR3 sequence is 10 residues long. Germline V gene lookup returns CDR1 MNHEY and CDR2 SMNVEV (reference sequence). V shed 4 bases and J shed 9 bases, with 6 bases lying between them.

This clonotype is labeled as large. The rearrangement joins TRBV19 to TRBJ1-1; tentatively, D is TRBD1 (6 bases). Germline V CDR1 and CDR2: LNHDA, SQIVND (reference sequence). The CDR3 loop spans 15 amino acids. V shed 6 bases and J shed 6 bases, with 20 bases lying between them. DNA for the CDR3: TGTGCCAGTAGCGCGGTTGGGGGCATATTATCTGAAGCTTTCTTT. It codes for CASSAVGGILSEAFF.

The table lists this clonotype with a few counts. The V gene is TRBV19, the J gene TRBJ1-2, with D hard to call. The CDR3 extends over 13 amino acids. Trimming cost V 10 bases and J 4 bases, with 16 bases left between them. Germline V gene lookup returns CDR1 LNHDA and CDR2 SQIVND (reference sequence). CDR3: CATPGSDAYGYTF. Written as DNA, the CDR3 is TGTGCCACCCCGGGCAGCGACGCCTATGGCTACACCTTC.

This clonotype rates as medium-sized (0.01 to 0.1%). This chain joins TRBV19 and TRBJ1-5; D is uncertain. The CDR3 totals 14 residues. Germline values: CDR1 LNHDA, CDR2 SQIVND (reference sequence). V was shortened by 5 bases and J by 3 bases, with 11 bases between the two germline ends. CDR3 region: CASSPGVLNQPQHF. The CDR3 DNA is TGTGCCAGTAGTCCGGGAGTTCTCAATCAGCCCCAGCATTTT. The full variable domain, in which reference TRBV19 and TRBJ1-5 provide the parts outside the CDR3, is DGGITQSPKYLFRKEGQNVTLSCEQNLNHDAMYWYRQDPGQGLRLIYYSQIVNDFQKGDIAEGYSVSREKKESFPLTVTSAQKNPTAFYLCASSPGVLNQPQHFGDGTRLSIL.

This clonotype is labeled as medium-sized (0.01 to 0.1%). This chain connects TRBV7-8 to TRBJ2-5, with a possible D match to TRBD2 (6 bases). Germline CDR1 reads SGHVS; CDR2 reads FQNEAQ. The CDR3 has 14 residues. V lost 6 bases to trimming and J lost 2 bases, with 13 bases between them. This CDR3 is CASRRAGVQETQYF. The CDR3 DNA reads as TGTGCCAGCAGAAGAGCGGGTGTTCAAGAGACCCAGTACTTC.

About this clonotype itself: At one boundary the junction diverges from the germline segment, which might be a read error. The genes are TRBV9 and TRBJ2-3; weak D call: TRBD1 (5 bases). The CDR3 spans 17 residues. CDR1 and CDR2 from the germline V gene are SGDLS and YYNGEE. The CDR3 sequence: CASSVEARGSYTDTQYF. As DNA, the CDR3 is TGTGCCAGCAGCGTAGAGGCAAGGGGATCATACACAGATACGCAGTACTTT.

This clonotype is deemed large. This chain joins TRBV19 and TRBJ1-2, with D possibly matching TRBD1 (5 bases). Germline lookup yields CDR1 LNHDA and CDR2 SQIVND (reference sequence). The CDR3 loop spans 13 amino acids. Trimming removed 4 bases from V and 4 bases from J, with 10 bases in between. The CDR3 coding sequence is TGTGCCAGTAGTACCGGGGCAGTCTATGGCTACACCTTC. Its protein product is CASSTGAVYGYTF.

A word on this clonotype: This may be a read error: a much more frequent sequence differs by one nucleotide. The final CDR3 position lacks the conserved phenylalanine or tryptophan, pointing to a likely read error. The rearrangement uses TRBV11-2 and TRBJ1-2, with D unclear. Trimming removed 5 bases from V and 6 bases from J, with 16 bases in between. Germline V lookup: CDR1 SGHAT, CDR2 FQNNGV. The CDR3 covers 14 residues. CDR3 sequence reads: CASSHLPRVDGYTL. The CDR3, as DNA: TGTGCCAGCAGCCATCTCCCCCGTGTCGATGGCTACACCCTC.

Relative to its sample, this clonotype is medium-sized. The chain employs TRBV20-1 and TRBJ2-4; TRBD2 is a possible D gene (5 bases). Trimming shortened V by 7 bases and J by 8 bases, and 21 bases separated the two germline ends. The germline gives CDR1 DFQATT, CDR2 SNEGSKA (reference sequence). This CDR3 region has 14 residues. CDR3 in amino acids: CSGGSTDGRDIQYF. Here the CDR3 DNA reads TGCAGTGGAGGGTCGACCGACGGGCGGGACATTCAGTACTTC.

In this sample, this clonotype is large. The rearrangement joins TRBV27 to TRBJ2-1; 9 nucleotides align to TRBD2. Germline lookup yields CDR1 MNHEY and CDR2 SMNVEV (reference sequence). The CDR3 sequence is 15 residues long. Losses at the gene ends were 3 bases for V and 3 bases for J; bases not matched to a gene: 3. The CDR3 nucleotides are TGTGCCAGCAGTTTTCGGCGGGGGGGCTACAATGAGCAGTTCTTC. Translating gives CASSFRRGGYNEQFF.

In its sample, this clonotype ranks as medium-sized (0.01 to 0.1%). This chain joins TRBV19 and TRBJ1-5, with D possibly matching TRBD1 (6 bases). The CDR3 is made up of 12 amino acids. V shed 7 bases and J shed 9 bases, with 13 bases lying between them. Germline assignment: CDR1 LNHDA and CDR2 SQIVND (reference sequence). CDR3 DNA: TGTGCCAGTAACACAGGGCCTACGCCCCAGCATTTT. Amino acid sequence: CASNTGPTPQHF.

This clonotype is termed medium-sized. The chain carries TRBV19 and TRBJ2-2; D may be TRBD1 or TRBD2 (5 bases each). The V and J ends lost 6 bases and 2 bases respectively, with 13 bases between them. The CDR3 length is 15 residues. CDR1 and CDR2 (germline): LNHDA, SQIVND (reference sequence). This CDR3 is CASRSGTTNTGELFF. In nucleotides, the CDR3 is TGTGCCAGTAGATCCGGGACCACCAACACCGGGGAGCTGTTTTTT.

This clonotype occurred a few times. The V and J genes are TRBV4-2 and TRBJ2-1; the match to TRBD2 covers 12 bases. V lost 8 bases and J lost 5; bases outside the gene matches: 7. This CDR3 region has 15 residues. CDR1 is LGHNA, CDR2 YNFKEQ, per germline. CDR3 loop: CASGTLAGGDNEQFF. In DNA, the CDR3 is TGTGCCAGCGGAACCCTAGCGGGGGGGGACAATGAGCAGTTCTTC.

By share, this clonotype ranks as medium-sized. CDR3 in DNA: TGCGCCAGCAGCCGGTTACAGGGCCCGAACGGCGGGGAGCTGTTTTTT. This gives the protein CASSRLQGPNGGELFF. The chain joins TRBV4-1 to TRBJ2-2, with D possibly TRBD1 on 6 matching bases. Trimming cost V 4 bases and J 7 bases, with 19 bases left between them. CDR1 and CDR2 from the germline V gene are MGHRA and YSYEKL. The CDR3 runs to 16 residues.

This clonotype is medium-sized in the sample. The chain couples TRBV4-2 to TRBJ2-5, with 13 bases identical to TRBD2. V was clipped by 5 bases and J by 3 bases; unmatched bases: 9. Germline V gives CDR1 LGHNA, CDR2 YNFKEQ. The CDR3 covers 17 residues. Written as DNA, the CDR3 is TGTGCCAGCAGCACCCGGACTAGCGGGGGCCTTAAAGAGACCCAGTACTTC. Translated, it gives CASSTRTSGGLKETQYF.

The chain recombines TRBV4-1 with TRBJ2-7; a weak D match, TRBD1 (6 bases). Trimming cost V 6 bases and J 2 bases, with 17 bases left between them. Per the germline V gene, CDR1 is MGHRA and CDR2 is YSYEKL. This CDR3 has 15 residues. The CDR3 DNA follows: TGCGCCAGCAGACTAAGACAGGACTCCACCTACGAGCAGTACTTC. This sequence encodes CASRLRQDSTYEQYF.

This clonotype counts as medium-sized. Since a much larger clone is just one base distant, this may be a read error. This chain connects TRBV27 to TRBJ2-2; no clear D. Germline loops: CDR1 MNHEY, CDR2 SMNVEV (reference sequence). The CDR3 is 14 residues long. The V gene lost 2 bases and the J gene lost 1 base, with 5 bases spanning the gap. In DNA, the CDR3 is TGTGCCAGCAGTTTACACTTGAACACCGGGGAGCTGTTTTTT. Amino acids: CASSLHLNTGELFF.

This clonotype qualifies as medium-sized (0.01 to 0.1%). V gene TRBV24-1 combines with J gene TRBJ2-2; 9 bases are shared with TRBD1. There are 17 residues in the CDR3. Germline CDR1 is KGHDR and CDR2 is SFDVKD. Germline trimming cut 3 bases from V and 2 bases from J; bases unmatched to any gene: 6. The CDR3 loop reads CATSDGDREFNTGELFF. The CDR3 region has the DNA TGTGCCACCAGTGATGGGGACAGGGAATTCAACACCGGGGAGCTGTTTTTT.